The entry below gives a single T cell receptor beta chain sequence along with its context. The sample belongs to a study of T cells after posttransplantation cyclophosphamide. The repertoire was sequenced with immunoSEQ multiplex PCR; TCRdb's copy has only in-frame clones and lacks some. In the table there are some 7,400 clones, 65% to 85% of which are singletons. The sequence was obtained from a woman aged 50 to 60 in good health and a related stem cell transplant donor. Specimen: memory CD4+ T cells sorted from blood.

CDR3 in amino acids: CASRHPTSGPPSSYNEQFF. The DNA of the CDR3 is TGTGCCAGCAGACATCCTACTAGCGGGCCGCCGAGCTCCTACAATGAGCAGTTCTTC. This rearrangement joins TRBV5-4 to TRBJ2-1; TRBD2 matches 9 bases. This CDR3 region has 19 residues. Germline values: CDR1 SGHNT, CDR2 YYREEE (reference sequence). V lost 5 bases, J lost 0 bases, and 15 bases stayed unmatched.